This T cell receptor beta chain derives from a study of control samples from healthy donors and cancer patients. Sequencing used immunoSEQ multiplex PCR; TCRdb keeps in-frame clones, though not all of them. This table has about 130,000 clones, 75% to 95% appearing once. The clonotype comes from a man between 18 and 29 years old in good health. The sequenced sample consisted of blood.

This CDR3 reads CASNLDETNQPQHF. CDR3 nucleotides: TGTGCCAGCAACCTTGACGAGACCAATCAGCCCCAGCATTTT. The chain links TRBV28 to TRBJ1-5; D is unresolved. The germline CDR1 and CDR2 sequences are MDHEN and SYDVKM. The CDR3 consists of 14 residues. Trimming stripped 7 bases from V and 3 bases from J, with 13 bases between. Full variable domain (rest looked up from reference TRBV28 and TRBJ1-5): DVKVTQSSRYLVKRTGEKVFLECVQDMDHENMFWYRQDPGLGLRLIYFSYDVKMKEKGDIPEGYSVSREKKERFSLILESASTNQTSMYLCASNLDETNQPQHFGDGTRLSIL.